Following are 32 T cell receptor beta chains from one sample sequenced in a study of spatial heterogeneity in lung cancer. TCRdb itself ran the 5' RACE reads through MiXCR, one entry per CDR3 protein. The table has about 39,000 distinct CDR3 sequences, approximately 3.1% seen once. Time point in this sample: sample taken at primary tumor resection. The sample consisted of normal lung tissue next to the tumor, taken at surgery. These receptors came from a male donor with early-stage non-small cell lung cancer.

This clonotype was detected many times. The V call is TRBV6-2 or TRBV6-3, the J call TRBJ1-2, with 7 bases fitting TRBD1. V trimming: 6 bases; J trimming: 4 bases; junction bases outside the gene matches: 11. The CDR3 runs 15 residues. Germline loops: CDR1 MNHEY, CDR2 SVGEGT. This CDR3 reads CASSHTGDPFYGYTF. The CDR3 DNA sequence: TGTGCCAGCAGCCATACAGGGGACCCCTTCTATGGCTACACCTTC.

Points on this clonotype: One base away lies a much larger clone, so this may be a sequencing read error. V and J are TRBV29-1 and TRBJ2-7; maybe TRBD2 (5 bases). Looked up from germline, CDR1 is SQVTM and CDR2 is ANQGSEA. CDR3 length: 13 amino acids. Trimming took off 7 bases at V and 5 bases at J, with 18 bases between the two ends. The CDR3 DNA reads as TGCAGCGCTACAGAGGGCGCATACGACGAGCAGTACTTC. Protein: CSATEGAYDEQYF.

This clonotype was observed at least ten times. The V gene is TRBV6-5, the J gene TRBJ2-6, with 10 bases that match TRBD1. V was pared by 7 bases and J by 2 bases, with 2 bases of the junction left unmatched. The V gene's germline CDR1 is MNHEY and CDR2 SVGAGI. The CDR3 contains 15 residues. CDR3 region: CASTDRGPGANVLTF. CDR3 nucleotides: TGTGCCAGCACCGACAGGGGGCCTGGGGCCAACGTCCTGACTTTC.

This rearrangement joins TRBV6-2 or TRBV6-3 to TRBJ2-6; TRBD1 agrees at 10 bases. The CDR3 spans 16 residues. From germline, CDR1 is MNHEY and CDR2 SVGEGT. Germline trimming cut 7 bases from V and 2 bases from J; bases unmatched to any gene: 5. DNA for the CDR3: TGTGCCAGCACTCCGACAGGGGGCGCTGGGGCCAACGTCCTGACTTTC. Its translation is CASTPTGGAGANVLTF.

This clonotype was counted ten times or more. V usage is TRBV3-1 and J usage is TRBJ1-6, with TRBD1 matching over 9 bases. Germline CDR1 is LGHDT and CDR2 is YNNKEL (reference sequence). There are 15 residues in the CDR3. Losses at the gene ends were 3 bases for V and 7 bases for J; bases not matched to a gene: 4. The CDR3: CASSHFGTGNSPLHF. The CDR3 DNA follows: TGTGCCAGCAGCCACTTTGGGACAGGGAATTCACCCCTCCACTTT.

This clonotype was picked up many times. This chain uses TRBV20-1 with TRBJ2-3, with D possibly matching TRBD1 (5 bases). Trimming pared 6 bases from V and 7 bases from J, leaving 26 bases between. CDR1 DFQATT and CDR2 SNEGSKA come from the germline V gene (reference sequence). The CDR3 totals 16 residues. CDR3 sequence: CSALLPLGRAANTQYF. CDR3 in DNA: TGCAGTGCACTTCTCCCCCTTGGCAGGGCCGCTAATACGCAGTATTTT.

V usage is TRBV10-1 and J usage is TRBJ2-1; D not resolved. The CDR3 runs to 11 residues. With 6 bases removed from V and 4 bases from J, the gap between germline ends came to 4 bases. Per the germline V gene, CDR1 is WNHNN and CDR2 is SYGVQD (reference sequence). This chain's CDR3 is CASRRYNEQFF. CDR3 nucleotides: TGCGCCAGCAGGCGTTACAATGAGCAGTTCTTC.

At least ten counts were recorded for this clonotype. The J gene is TRBJ2-2, the V gene TRBV5-1, with TRBD2 matching 11 bases. Germline V gives CDR1 SGHRS, CDR2 YFSETQ. The CDR3 loop spans 15 amino acids. Trimming took 3 bases from V and 5 from J; bases not matched to a gene: 3. This CDR3 is CASSWGTSGTGELFF. CDR3 sequence (DNA): TGCGCCAGCAGCTGGGGGACTAGCGGTACCGGGGAGCTGTTTTTT.

The table lists this clonotype with many counts. The chain employs TRBV6-5 and TRBJ2-3; perhaps TRBD2 as D (7 bases). CDR1 and CDR2 from the germline V gene are MNHEY and SVGAGI. The CDR3 spans 18 residues. V gave up 2 bases and J gave up 5 bases, with 23 bases separating them. The CDR3 reads CASSYARPSGGAVDTQYF. The DNA of the CDR3 is TGTGCCAGCAGTTACGCGAGGCCAAGTGGGGGGGCCGTAGATACGCAGTATTTT.

In this sample, this clonotype turned up many times. The chain carries TRBV7-2 and TRBJ2-3; the D is unclear. Between the trimmed V and J ends, which lost 5 bases and 6 bases, there was a span of 9 bases. The CDR3 contains 12 residues. CDR1 and CDR2 (germline): SGHTA, FQGNSA. CDR3 sequence (DNA): TGTGCCAGCAGCGCAGATTTCGATACGCAGTATTTT. It is translated as CASSADFDTQYF.

This clonotype appeared many times. V and J are TRBV29-1 and TRBJ2-2; 7 nucleotides line up with TRBD2. CDR3 length: 13 residues. Germline V gene sequence: CDR1 SQVTM, CDR2 ANQGSEA. The trim removed 5 bases at V and 1 base at J, leaving 1 base unmatched. The CDR3 nucleotides are TGCAGCGTTCGCGGGGGGAACACCGGGGAGCTGTTTTTT. It translates to CSVRGGNTGELFF.

This clonotype was detected ten times or more. CDR3 in amino acids: CASTLDIRGHEQYF. The CDR3 DNA reads as TGTGCCAGCACCTTAGACATCAGAGGTCACGAGCAGTACTTC. The rearrangement joins TRBV6-6 to TRBJ2-7, with unresolved D. The CDR3 runs to 14 residues. The ends were cut back, 7 bases at V and 5 bases at J, with 18 bases in the middle. Germline V lookup: CDR1 MNHNY, CDR2 SVGAGI (reference sequence).

This clonotype was observed a few times. The chain joins TRBV28 to TRBJ2-5; the D call may be TRBD1 or TRBD2 (5 bases each). The length of the CDR3 is 16 residues. V lost 8 bases, J lost 2 bases, and 21 bases lay in between. Per germline, CDR1 MDHEN and CDR2 SYDVKM. The CDR3 loop reads CASGTYGLSPQETQYF. In DNA, the CDR3 is TGTGCCAGCGGGACCTATGGGTTATCGCCTCAAGAGACCCAGTACTTC.

As DNA, the CDR3 is TGTGCCAGCAGTTACCGGGACGGTGCCTACGAGCAGTACTTC. Protein sequence: CASSYRDGAYEQYF. The chain has TRBV27 and TRBJ2-7, with D perhaps given as TRBD1 or TRBD2 (5 bases each). The germline gives CDR1 MNHEY, CDR2 SMNVEV (reference sequence). The V and J ends lost 4 bases and 2 bases respectively, with 12 bases between them. This CDR3 has 14 amino acids.

This clonotype has only a few counts. The CDR3, as DNA: TGTGCCAGCAGTGCCAGCGGAATGGGAAACATTCAGTACTTC. As protein: CASSASGMGNIQYF. V usage is TRBV2 and J usage is TRBJ2-4; TRBD2 might be the D (5 bases). CDR1 is SNHLY, CDR2 FYNNEI, per germline. CDR3 length equals 14 residues. Trimming pared 4 bases from V and 6 bases from J, leaving 13 bases between.

This clonotype was detected a few times. The CDR3 region has the DNA TGCAGCGTAAAGGTGGGGAACCAGCCCCAGCATTTT. Translated, it gives CSVKVGNQPQHF. The chain couples TRBV29-1 to TRBJ1-5, with no clear D. Trimming cost V 6 bases and J 7 bases, with 13 bases left between them. Germline assignment: CDR1 SQVTM and CDR2 ANQGSEA. CDR3 length equals 12 residues.

Many counts were recorded for this clonotype. The V and J genes are TRBV5-5 and TRBJ1-3, with no clear D. CDR3 length: 16 amino acids. V lost 2 bases to trimming and J lost 2 bases, with 14 bases between them. The germline V gene has CDR1 SGHKS and CDR2 YYEKEE (reference sequence). CDR3 protein: CASSFNLMRTGNTIYF. In nucleotides, the CDR3 is TGTGCCAGCAGCTTTAACTTGATGAGGACTGGAAACACCATATATTTT.

This clonotype was recorded at least ten times. The V and J genes are TRBV20-1 and TRBJ2-3, with a weak D call TRBD2 (7 bases). The CDR3 is 17 residues long. The V gene lost 2 bases and the J gene lost 4 bases, with 22 bases spanning the gap. Germline CDR1 is DFQATT and CDR2 is SNEGSKA (reference sequence). The DNA for the CDR3 is TGCAGTGCTAGAAGCCCCCCCGGGGGCGGGAGTGCAGATACGCAGTATTTT. As protein: CSARSPPGGGSADTQYF.

The chain uses TRBV4-3 and TRBJ1-6; weak D call: TRBD1 (5 bases). Trimming left V 0 bases short and J 8 bases short, with 11 bases between. CDR1 LGHNA and CDR2 YSLEER come from the germline V gene. The CDR3 has 15 residues. The DNA of the CDR3 is TGCGCCAGCAGCCAAGATCCTACAGGCGATTCACCCCTCCACTTT. Its protein is CASSQDPTGDSPLHF.

This clonotype showed up many times. V gene TRBV11-1 combines with J gene TRBJ2-3; D might be TRBD1 (6 bases). V lost 1 base and J 6 bases, leaving 11 bases between the germline ends. CDR3 length: 14 amino acids. Germline V gene sequence: CDR1 SGHAT, CDR2 FQDESV (reference sequence). The CDR3 spells CASSLGGGVDTQYF. For the CDR3, the DNA is TGTGCCAGCAGCTTAGGTGGGGGCGTGGATACGCAGTATTTT.

This clonotype showed up just a few times. CDR3 in amino acids: CSASGTGSSDTQYF. In nucleotides, the CDR3 is TGCAGTGCTAGTGGGACAGGGTCTTCGGATACGCAGTATTTT. The chain links TRBV20-1 to TRBJ2-3, with 9 bases lining up with TRBD1. Germline V CDR1 and CDR2: DFQATT, SNEGSKA (reference sequence). V was pared by 3 bases and J by 6 bases, with 7 bases of the junction left unmatched. The CDR3 spans 14 residues.

This clonotype came up many times. The CDR3, as DNA: TGTGCCAGCAGCGCGGGACTAGCCGACACAGATACGCAGTATTTT. Protein: CASSAGLADTDTQYF. The chain couples TRBV7-9 to TRBJ2-3; TRBD2 aligns across 9 bases. CDR3 length: 15 residues. CDR1 SEHNR and CDR2 FQNEAQ come from the germline V gene (reference sequence). Trimming at V came to 5 bases and at J to 2 bases, leaving 5 bases not matched to a gene.

This clonotype came up many times. The gene calls are TRBV4-2 and TRBJ1-4, with D perhaps matching TRBD1 (5 bases). The CDR3 contains 14 residues. Germline V gene lookup returns CDR1 LGHNA and CDR2 YNFKEQ. Trimming left V 4 bases short and J 6 bases short, with 12 bases between. CDR3: CASSPGRGDEKLFF. In nucleotides, the CDR3 is TGTGCCAGCAGCCCAGGAAGGGGAGATGAAAAACTGTTTTTT.

This clonotype was picked up many times. One end of the junction fails to match germline, which may point to a read error. The chain is built from TRBV12-3 or TRBV12-4 and TRBJ1-1; D not resolved. There are 14 residues in the CDR3. The CDR3 sequence is CASGLASLGTEAFF. As DNA, the CDR3 is TGTGCCAGCGGTTTGGCCTCACTGGGCACTGAAGCTTTCTTT.

This clonotype was seen ten or more times. The genes are TRBV6-2 or TRBV6-3 and TRBJ2-4; D possibly corresponds to TRBD1 (5 bases). Per the germline V gene, CDR1 is MNHEY and CDR2 is SVGEGT. This CDR3 is built from 16 residues. The V end was cut by 4 bases, the J end by 0 bases, with 13 bases between. DNA for the CDR3: TGTGCCAGCAGTTCCCGACAGAATCTAGCCAAAAACATTCAGTACTTC. It yields the protein CASSSRQNLAKNIQYF.

This clonotype was observed at least ten times. The genes are TRBV6-2 or TRBV6-3 and TRBJ1-5, with unresolved D. Looked up from germline, CDR1 is MNHEY and CDR2 is SVGEGT. V was trimmed by 2 bases and J by 9 bases, leaving 11 bases between them. The CDR3 is 13 amino acids. The CDR3 nucleotides are TGTGCCAGCAGTTACGGACCCGGTATGCCCCAGCATTTT. Encoded protein: CASSYGPGMPQHF.

At least ten counts were recorded for this clonotype. J is TRBJ2-3 and V is TRBV28; unclear D gene. The CDR3 totals 12 residues. CDR1 and CDR2 from the germline V gene are MDHEN and SYDVKM. V was shortened by 5 bases and J by 8 bases, with 11 bases between the two germline ends. CDR3 sequence reads: CASSIDLGTQYF. CDR3 DNA: TGTGCCAGCAGTATTGACCTGGGTACGCAGTATTTT.

The table lists this clonotype with many counts. The chain carries TRBV7-3 and TRBJ2-2; no reliable D call. This CDR3 has 15 residues. V was pared by 5 bases and J by 7 bases, with 17 bases between. Per the germline V gene, CDR1 is SGHTA and CDR2 is FQGTGA. The CDR3 here is CASSPGGPSFGELFF. In DNA, the CDR3 is TGTGCCAGCAGCCCGGGCGGTCCATCCTTCGGGGAGCTGTTTTTT. Filled out from reference TRBV7-3 and TRBJ2-2, the complete variable domain reads GAGVSQTPSNKVTEKGKYVELRCDPISGHTALYWYRQSLGQGPEFLIYFQGTGAADDSGLPNDRFFAVRPEGSVSTLKIQRTERGDSAVYLCASSPGGPSFGELFFGEGSRLTVL.

This clonotype was seen at least ten times. The chain links TRBV7-2 to TRBJ2-3; D gene unclear. Per germline, CDR1 SGHTA and CDR2 FQGNSA. The CDR3 is 13 amino acids. Trimming cost V 6 bases and J 0 bases, with 7 bases left between them. The CDR3 nucleotides read TGTGCCAGCAGGGCGCGAAGCACAGATACGCAGTATTTT. Residues: CASRARSTDTQYF. The variable domain in full, with the rest retrieved from reference TRBV7-2 and TRBJ2-3, is GAGVSQSPSNKVTEKGKDVELRCDPISGHTALYWYRQSLGQGLEFLIYFQGNSAPDKSGLPSDRFSAERTGGSVSTLTIQRTQQEDSAVYLCASRARSTDTQYFGPGTRLTVL.

At least ten counts were recorded for this clonotype. The rearrangement links TRBV18 to TRBJ2-3; D unresolved. Trimming removed 3 bases at V and 4 bases at J, with 8 bases between. This CDR3 has 13 residues. Germline CDR1 and CDR2: KGHSH and LQKENI. CDR3 sequence: CASSPRSADTQYF. The CDR3 nucleotides are TGTGCCAGCTCACCCAGGTCGGCAGATACGCAGTATTTT.

This clonotype was counted ten times or more. The V gene is TRBV27, the J gene TRBJ2-3; no firm D call. This CDR3 is 13 amino acids long. The germline gives CDR1 MNHEY, CDR2 SMNVEV (reference sequence). Trimming shortened V by 1 base and J by 1 base, and 3 bases separated the two germline ends. The CDR3: CASSLWGTDTQYF. The CDR3 nucleotides read TGTGCCAGCAGTTTATGGGGCACAGATACGCAGTATTTT.

This clonotype was detected many times. This chain links TRBV20-1 with TRBJ2-7, with 9 nucleotides matching TRBD1. The CDR3 runs 13 residues. Per the germline V gene, CDR1 is DFQATT and CDR2 is SNEGSKA (reference sequence). J was trimmed by 1 base and V by 3 bases; bases with no gene match: 1. In nucleotides, the CDR3 is TGCAGTGCTAGGGGGACAGGGTCCTACGAGCAGTACTTC. It specifies CSARGTGSYEQYF.